These 18 T cell receptor beta chains were sequenced from one sample in a study of post-analysis software for immune sequencing data. Study-wide findings and caveats: Patients had higher frequencies than controls of roughly five TRBV segments, including TRBV5-6, TRBV5-1 and TRBV20-1.

Carried by the TCR beta cDNA libraries were unique molecular identifiers. TCRdb used MiXCR to reprocess the PCR reads, holding one entry per CDR3 protein. The sample lists about 540,000 distinct CDR3 sequences, roughly 34% occurring once. Their target antigens are unknown. The sequenced sample was blood. Every receptor here comes from a girl younger than 18 with multiple sclerosis.

The chain has TRBV6-6 and TRBJ2-2, with D uncertain. Trimming pared 4 bases from V and 0 bases from J, leaving 12 bases between. This CDR3 comprises 16 residues. In germline, CDR1 is MNHNY, CDR2 SVGAGI (reference sequence). The CDR3 reads CASSSGVISNTGELFF. The CDR3 DNA reads as TGTGCCAGCAGTTCAGGTGTGATTTCGAACACCGGGGAGCTGTTTTTT.

To note about this clonotype: Mismatch with germline at one junction end may stem from a read error. CDR3 coding DNA: TGTGCCAGCAGCTTCCCGGCGGATACGCAGTATTTT. As protein: CASSFPADTQYF. V is TRBV5-1 and J is TRBJ2-3, with no clear D. Germline CDR1 reads SGHRS; CDR2 reads YFSETQ. This CDR3 comprises 12 residues.

This clonotype was seen more than once but under ten times. Mismatch with germline at one junction end may stem from a read error. The V and J genes are TRBV4-1 and TRBJ1-1; D may be TRBD1 (5 bases). Per germline, CDR1 MGHRA and CDR2 YSYEKL. This CDR3 has 15 residues. CDR3 bases: TGTGCCAGCAGCCAAGATCGGGGGGGGACGACTGAAGCTTTCTTT. This sequence encodes CASSQDRGGTTEAFF.

This clonotype was seen at least ten times. The chain recombines TRBV29-1 with TRBJ2-1; D remains ambiguous. Germline V gene data show CDR1 as SQVTM and CDR2 as ANQGSEA. Trimming shortened V by 2 bases and J by 0 bases, and 14 bases separated the two germline ends. This CDR3 is 16 amino acids long. Here the CDR3 DNA reads TGCAGCGTTGAAATCGGCAGAAAAAGCTCCTACAATGAGCAGTTCTTC. Residues: CSVEIGRKSSYNEQFF.

The chain has TRBV12-3 or TRBV12-4 and TRBJ1-1; 9 bases map to TRBD1. J was trimmed by 11 bases and V by 6 bases; bases with no gene match: 13. The CDR3 is made up of 14 amino acids. The CDR3 nucleotides read TGTGCCAGCAGCTTCGGGACAGGGTCGAGGGAGGCTTTCTTT. Translation gives CASSFGTGSREAFF.

This clonotype was recorded a few times. The V call is TRBV4-1, the J call TRBJ2-5; D gene uncertain. The CDR3 consists of 15 residues. CDR1 MGHRA and CDR2 YSYEKL come from the germline V gene. Trimming pared 6 bases from V and 1 base from J, leaving 15 bases between. CDR3 nucleotide sequence: TGCGCCAGCAGGCACTCACCAGGCCCCCAAGAGACCCAGTACTTC. It specifies CASRHSPGPQETQYF.

This chain joins TRBV7-6 and TRBJ2-4; 8 bases fit TRBD1. This CDR3 region has 18 residues. The V gene end was trimmed by 5 bases and the J gene end by 3 bases; junction bases not matched to a gene: 15. The V gene's germline CDR1 is SGHVS and CDR2 FNYEAQ. CDR3 in amino acids: CASSKDLRGLYDKNIQYF. The CDR3 nucleotides read TGTGCCAGCAGCAAAGATCTCAGGGGGCTGTATGACAAAAACATTCAGTACTTC.

This clonotype was recorded a few times. The V and J genes are TRBV3-1 and TRBJ2-4; D is undetermined. V lost 1 base and J 4 bases, leaving 5 bases between the germline ends. The CDR3 consists of 13 residues. Germline V lookup: CDR1 LGHDT, CDR2 YNNKEL (reference sequence). CDR3 DNA sequence: TGTGCCAGCAGCCAAGGGGGTAAAAACATTCAGTACTTC. Its protein product is CASSQGGKNIQYF.

This chain links TRBV5-1 with TRBJ2-1, with 7 nucleotides matching TRBD1. Trimming removed 0 bases from V and 4 bases from J; junction bases left unmatched: 7. There are 16 residues in the CDR3. CDR1 SGHRS and CDR2 YFSETQ come from the germline V gene. CDR3 amino acids: CASSLASGTAYNEQFF. In DNA form, the CDR3 reads TGCGCCAGCAGCTTGGCCTCCGGGACAGCTTACAATGAGCAGTTCTTC.

This clonotype turned up a few times. This chain links TRBV10-3 with TRBJ2-1; D gene unclear. V gave up 5 bases and J gave up 10 bases, with 15 bases separating them. The CDR3 consists of 13 residues. Germline V gene lookup returns CDR1 ENHRY and CDR2 SYGVKD. CDR3 nucleotide sequence: TGTGCCATCAGTAGAGCCCTCCCTAGGGAGCAGTTCTTC. The encoded protein is CAISRALPREQFF.

A word on this clonotype: An end of the junction differs from the germline gene, which may be a read error. This chain joins TRBV5-1 and TRBJ2-3; TRBD1 aligns across 7 bases. This CDR3 has 16 residues. Germline CDR1 and CDR2: SGHRS and YFSETQ. The CDR3, as DNA: TGCGCCGGCAGCTTGGGTGACAGGGTCGGGACAGATACGCAGTATTTT. The encoded protein is CAGSLGDRVGTDTQYF.

This clonotype was counted only a few times. The CDR3 DNA is TGTGCCATCAGTGGGGACAAAGGCTATGGCTACACCTTC. Translation: CAISGDKGYGYTF. The chain links TRBV10-3 to TRBJ1-2; D might be TRBD1 (6 bases). V was pared by 4 bases and J by 4 bases, with 10 bases between. The CDR3 runs 13 residues. The germline CDR1 and CDR2 sequences are ENHRY and SYGVKD.

This chain connects TRBV9 to TRBJ2-5; D may be TRBD2 (5 bases). V was trimmed by 0 bases and J by 5 bases, leaving 14 bases between them. Per germline, CDR1 SGDLS and CDR2 YYNGEE. The CDR3 extends over 15 amino acids. The CDR3 DNA is TGTGCCAGCAGCGTAGCTTTGGGTCGAGGGGAGACCCAGTACTTC. Its protein is CASSVALGRGETQYF.

This clonotype has a handful of counts. The chain couples TRBV6-1 to TRBJ1-2; D unclear. With 2 bases removed from V and 4 bases from J, the gap between germline ends came to 11 bases. CDR1 and CDR2 from the germline V gene are MNHNS and SASEGT. The CDR3 consists of 14 residues. The CDR3 spells CASSESGQTYGYTF. For the CDR3, the DNA is TGTGCCAGCAGTGAATCAGGCCAGACCTATGGCTACACCTTC.

This chain joins TRBV27 and TRBJ2-3; tentatively, D is TRBD2 (6 bases). The germline V gene encodes CDR1 MNHEY and CDR2 SMNVEV (reference sequence). The CDR3 consists of 12 residues. V dropped 3 bases and J dropped 8 bases, with 9 bases sitting between them. DNA of the CDR3: TGTGCCAGCAGTTTCCGAGCGGGTACGCAGTATTTT. Protein: CASSFRAGTQYF.

This clonotype was seen only a few times. V and J are TRBV5-1 and TRBJ2-4; 7 bases are a match to TRBD1. The end of the DNA aligns better with TRBJ2-7, so the J call may be wrong. The CDR3 is 16 residues long. CDR1 is SGHRS, CDR2 YFSETQ, per germline. The CDR3 nucleotides are TGCGCCAGCAGCTTTCTACAGGGGCAGGGCTCCTACGAGCAGTACTTC. It is translated as CASSFLQGQGSYEQYF.

This clonotype turned up a few times. The chain carries TRBV6-1 and TRBJ2-7; D is unresolved. The CDR3 spans 12 residues. In germline, CDR1 is MNHNS, CDR2 SASEGT. Trimming stripped 5 bases from V and 0 bases from J, with 5 bases between. Written as DNA, the CDR3 is TGTGCCAGCAGTCCTCACTCCTACGAGCAGTACTTC. Translation gives CASSPHSYEQYF.

This clonotype was counted a few times. The chain joins TRBV29-1 to TRBJ1-2; D call uncertain. The V and J ends lost 5 bases and 8 bases respectively, with 18 bases between them. This CDR3 is built from 13 residues. Germline CDR1 reads SQVTM; CDR2 reads ANQGSEA. In DNA form, the CDR3 reads TGCAGCGTTTCGCCGCGGGGATCGTCCGGCTACACCTTC. Amino acid sequence: CSVSPRGSSGYTF.